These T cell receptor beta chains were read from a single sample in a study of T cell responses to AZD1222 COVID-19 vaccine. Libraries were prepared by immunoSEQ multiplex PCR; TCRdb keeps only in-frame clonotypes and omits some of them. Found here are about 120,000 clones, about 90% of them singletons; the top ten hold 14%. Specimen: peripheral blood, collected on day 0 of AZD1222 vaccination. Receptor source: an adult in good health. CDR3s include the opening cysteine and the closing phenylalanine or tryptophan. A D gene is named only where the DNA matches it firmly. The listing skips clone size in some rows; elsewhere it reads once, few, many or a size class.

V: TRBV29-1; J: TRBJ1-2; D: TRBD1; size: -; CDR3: CSVVGDRLRDGYTF; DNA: TGCAGCGTTGTTGGGGACAGACTTCGGGATGGCTACACCTTC
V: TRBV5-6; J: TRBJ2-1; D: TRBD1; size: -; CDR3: CASSLVDRVGINEQFF; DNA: TGTGCCAGCAGCTTGGTAGACAGGGTTGGGATCAATGAGCAGTTCTTC
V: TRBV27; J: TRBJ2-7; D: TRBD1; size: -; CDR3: CASSAIYGTGGFYEQYF; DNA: TGTGCCAGCAGTGCAATCTACGGGACAGGGGGCTTCTACGAGCAGTACTTC
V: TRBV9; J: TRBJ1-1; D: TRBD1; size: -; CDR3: CALERGRPDTEAFF; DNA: TGTGCCCTAGAAAGGGGGCGCCCGGACACTGAAGCTTTCTTT
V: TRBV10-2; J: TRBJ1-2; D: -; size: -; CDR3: CASSESIFNYGYTF; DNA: TGCGCCAGCAGTGAATCCATCTTCAACTATGGCTACACCTTC
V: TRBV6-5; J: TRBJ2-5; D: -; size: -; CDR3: CASTKGLDSETQYF; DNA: TGTGCCAGCACGAAAGGTTTAGACTCAGAGACCCAGTACTTC
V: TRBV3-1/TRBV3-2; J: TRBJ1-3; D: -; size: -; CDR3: CASSHVGGSVNTIYF; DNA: TGTGCCAGCAGCCATGTAGGGGGATCCGTAAACACCATATATTTT
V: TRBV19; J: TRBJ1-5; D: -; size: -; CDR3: CASSRASVNQPQHF; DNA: TGTGCCAGTAGTAGGGCCAGCGTCAATCAGCCCCAGCATTTT
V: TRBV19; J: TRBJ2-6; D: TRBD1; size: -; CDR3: CASIRAGTGSSGANVLTF; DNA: TGTGCCAGTATCCGCGCCGGGACAGGGAGCTCTGGGGCCAACGTCCTGACTTTC
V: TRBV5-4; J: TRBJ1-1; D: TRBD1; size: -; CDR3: CASMRQGEAFF; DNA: TGTGCCAGCATGAGACAGGGTGAAGCTTTCTTT
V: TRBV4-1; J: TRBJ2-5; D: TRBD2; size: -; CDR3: CASSPGMGEGLETQYF; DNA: TGCGCCAGCAGCCCCGGGATGGGGGAGGGCCTGGAGACCCAGTACTTC
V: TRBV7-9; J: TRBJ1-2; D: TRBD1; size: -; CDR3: CASSFAGQGDGYTF; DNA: TGTGCCAGCAGCTTTGCGGGACAGGGAGATGGCTACACCTTC
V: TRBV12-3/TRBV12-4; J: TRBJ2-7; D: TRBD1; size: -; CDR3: CASSLGQIYEQYF; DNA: TGTGCCAGCAGTTTGGGACAGATCTACGAGCAGTACTTC
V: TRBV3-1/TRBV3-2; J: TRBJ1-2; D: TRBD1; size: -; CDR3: CASSQVARGATYGYTF; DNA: TGTGCCAGCAGCCAAGTGGCCAGGGGGGCTACCTATGGCTACACCTTC
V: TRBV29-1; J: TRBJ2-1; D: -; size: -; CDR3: CSVARGSPSSYNEQFF; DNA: TGCAGCGTGGCTAGAGGGAGCCCGAGCTCCTACAATGAGCAGTTCTTC
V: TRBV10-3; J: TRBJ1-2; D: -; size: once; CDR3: CASQGLINYGYTF; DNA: TGTGCCAGCCAGGGACTGATTAACTATGGCTACACCTTC
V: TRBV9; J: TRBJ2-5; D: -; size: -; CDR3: CASSVESKREGQRQETQYF; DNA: TGTGCCAGCAGCGTAGAAAGTAAGAGGGAGGGACAGCGTCAAGAGACCCAGTACTTC
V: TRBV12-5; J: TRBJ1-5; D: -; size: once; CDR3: CASGLFGTTYSNQPQHF; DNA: TGTGCTAGTGGTTTGTTCGGCACGACATATAGCAATCAGCCCCAGCATTTT
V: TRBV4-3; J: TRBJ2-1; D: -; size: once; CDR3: CASSQDRDLGGQFF; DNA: TGCGCCAGCAGCCAAGATCGCGACCTCGGGGGGCAGTTCTTC
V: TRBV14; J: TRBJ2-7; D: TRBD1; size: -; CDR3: CASSHFSGTGSYEQYF; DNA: TGTGCCAGCAGCCACTTCTCCGGGACAGGGTCGTACGAGCAGTACTTC
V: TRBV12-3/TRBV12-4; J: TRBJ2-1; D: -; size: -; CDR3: CASSRDRNEQFF; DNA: TGTGCCAGCAGTCGCGACAGGAATGAGCAGTTCTTC
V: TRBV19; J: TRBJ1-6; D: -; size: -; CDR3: CASSISQQNSPLHF; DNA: TGTGCCAGTAGTATCTCCCAGCAGAATTCACCCCTCCACTTT
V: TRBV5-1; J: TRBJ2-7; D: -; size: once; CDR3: CASSLVGEYEQYF; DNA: TGCGCCAGCAGCTTGGTCGGCGAATACGAGCAGTACTTC
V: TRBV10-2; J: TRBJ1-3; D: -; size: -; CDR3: CASSDVGISGNTIYF; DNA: TGCGCCAGCAGTGATGTGGGGATCTCTGGAAACACCATATATTTT
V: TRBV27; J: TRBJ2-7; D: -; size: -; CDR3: CASSLSGPSSYEQYF; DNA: TGTGCCAGCAGTTTATCGGGACCCAGCTCCTACGAGCAGTACTTC
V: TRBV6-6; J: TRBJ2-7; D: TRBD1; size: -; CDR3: CASSYSAQGEGEQYF; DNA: TGTGCCAGCAGTTACTCCGCCCAGGGGGAAGGCGAGCAGTACTTC
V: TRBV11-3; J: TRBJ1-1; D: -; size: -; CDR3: CASSLSTNTEAFF; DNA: TGTGCCAGCAGCTTGTCGACGAACACTGAAGCTTTCTTT
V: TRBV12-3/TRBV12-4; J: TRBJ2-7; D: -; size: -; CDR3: CASSLWLRGEQYF; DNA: TGTGCCAGCAGTTTATGGCTCCGGGGGGAGCAGTACTTC
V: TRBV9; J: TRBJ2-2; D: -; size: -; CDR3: CASSVAPTTVTGELFF; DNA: TGTGCCAGCAGCGTAGCTCCAACGACAGTAACAGGGGAGCTGTTTTTT